This T cell receptor (beta chain) emerged from a study of regulatory T cells in long-lasting Graves disease. CDR3 length: 15 residues. V was cut by 3 bases and J by 3 bases, with 15 bases left in between. The germline V gene encodes CDR1 SGHVS and CDR2 FQNEAQ. Indicated time point: newly diagnosed GD, antithyroid drugs for less than 3 months. PBMCs were the source of the RNA used for TCR sequencing. This clonotype occurred a few times. The authors built TCR beta libraries using iRepertoire HTBI primers and Arm-PCR of CDR3 regions. TCRdb analysed the multiplex PCR reads with MiXCR anew, one entry per CDR3 protein. Among hundreds of thousands of distinct CDR3 sequences listed, over 14% were seen once. This sample also appeared in a second study, on T cells in Graves' hyperthyroidism and ophthalmopathy.

The rearrangement joins TRBV7-8 to TRBJ2-7; D may be TRBD1 (5 bases). This specimen consisted of peripheral blood mononuclear cells (PBMCs), obtained at new diagnosis, from a patient treated with antithyroid drugs. The sequence derives from a woman aged 40-49 years with Graves disease. CDR3: CASSFDSSPGYEQYF. DNA for the CDR3: TGTGCCAGCAGCTTTGACAGTTCCCCAGGCTACGAGCAGTACTTC.